The rows below give T cell receptor beta chains drawn from one sample of a study of T-cell memory formation after mild COVID-19. TCRdb processed the 5' RACE reads anew with MiXCR; each CDR3 protein has one entry. The sample has 250,000 to 350,000 distinct CDR3 sequences, 16% seen once. Sequencing was done on a sample of PBMCs or a T cell subset sorted from them (not recorded which). The receptors here all came from a man between 18 and 35 years old who had mild COVID-19 (a few samples of this study predate the infection). Cell type and time point are not known. Each CDR3 is given with its conserved first and last residue. For some rows the clone size is stated as once, few or many, or as a class when expanded; others skip it.

clone size | V gene | CDR3 protein
. | TRBV5-1 | CASSLVAGGGAEAFF
. | TRBV20-1 | CSASSGTGFNSPLHF
few | TRBV12-3/TRBV12-4 | CASSRLRVRAEQFF
few | TRBV7-2 | CASSFDGSGYTF
few | TRBV4-2 | CASSQEAGLAKNIQYF
many | TRBV5-1 | CASSGSDRVFDTDTQYF
few | TRBV11-2 | CASSYSSGGWKTQYF
few | TRBV6-5 | CASSYSRGAADTQYF
. | TRBV5-1 | CAYPWMASGTYEQYF
. | TRBV5-1 | CASTAGTGTSTDTQYF
. | TRBV12-3/TRBV12-4 | CASSPSLDSPLHF
. | TRBV20-1 | CSARRTGGGSTDTQYF
many | TRBV14 | CASSTYLGGGSYNEQFF